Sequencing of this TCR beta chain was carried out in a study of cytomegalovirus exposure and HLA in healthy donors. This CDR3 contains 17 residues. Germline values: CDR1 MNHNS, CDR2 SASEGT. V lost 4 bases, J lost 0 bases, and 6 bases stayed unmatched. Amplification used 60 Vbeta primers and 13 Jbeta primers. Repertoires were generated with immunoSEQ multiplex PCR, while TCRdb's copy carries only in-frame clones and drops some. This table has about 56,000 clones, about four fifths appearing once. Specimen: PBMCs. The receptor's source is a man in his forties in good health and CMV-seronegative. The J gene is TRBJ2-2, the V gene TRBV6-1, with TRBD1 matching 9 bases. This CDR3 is CASSGGTGPPNTGELFF. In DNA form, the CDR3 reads TGTGCCAGCAGTGGGGGGACAGGGCCCCCGAACACCGGGGAGCTGTTTTTT.